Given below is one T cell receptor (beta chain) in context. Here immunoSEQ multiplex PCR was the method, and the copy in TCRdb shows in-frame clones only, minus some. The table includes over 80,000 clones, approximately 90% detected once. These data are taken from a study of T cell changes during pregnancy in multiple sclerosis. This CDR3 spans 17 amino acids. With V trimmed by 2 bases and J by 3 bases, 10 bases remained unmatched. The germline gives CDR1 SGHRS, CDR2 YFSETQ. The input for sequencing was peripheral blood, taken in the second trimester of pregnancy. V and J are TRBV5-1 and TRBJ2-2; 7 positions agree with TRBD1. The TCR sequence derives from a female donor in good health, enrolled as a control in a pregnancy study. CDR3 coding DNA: TGCGCCAGCAGCTTACCCGACAGGGAACAGTACACCGGGGAGCTGTTTTTT. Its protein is CASSLPDREQYTGELFF.